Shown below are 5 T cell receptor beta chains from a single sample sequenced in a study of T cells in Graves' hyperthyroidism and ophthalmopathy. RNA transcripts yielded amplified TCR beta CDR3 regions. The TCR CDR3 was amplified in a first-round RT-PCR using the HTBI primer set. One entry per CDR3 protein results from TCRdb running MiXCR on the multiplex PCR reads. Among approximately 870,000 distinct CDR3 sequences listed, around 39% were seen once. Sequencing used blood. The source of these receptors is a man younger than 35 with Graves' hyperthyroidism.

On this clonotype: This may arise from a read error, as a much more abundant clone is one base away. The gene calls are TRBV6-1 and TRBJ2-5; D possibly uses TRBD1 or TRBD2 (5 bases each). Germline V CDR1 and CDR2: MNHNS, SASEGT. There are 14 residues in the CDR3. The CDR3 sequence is CAISEAVAGKAQYF. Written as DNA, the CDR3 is TGTGCCATCAGTGAAGCGGTGGCAGGGAAGGCCCAGTACTTC.

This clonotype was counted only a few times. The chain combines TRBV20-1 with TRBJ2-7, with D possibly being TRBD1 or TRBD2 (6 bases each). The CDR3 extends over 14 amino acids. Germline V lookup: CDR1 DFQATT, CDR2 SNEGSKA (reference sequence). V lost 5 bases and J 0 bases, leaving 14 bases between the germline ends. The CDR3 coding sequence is TGCAGTGCTCCTGGGGGGCTGCCCTCCTACGAGCAGTACTTC. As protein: CSAPGGLPSYEQYF.

CDR3 coding DNA: TGTGCCAGCAGCTTAGTAGGGGACCGCAAACAGCATTTT. Translated, it gives CASSLVGDRKQHF. The chain combines TRBV7-2 with TRBJ1-5; maybe TRBD1 (5 bases). The CDR3 sequence is 13 residues long. Per germline, CDR1 SGHTA and CDR2 FQGNSA. V lost 1 base and J lost 13, with 14 bases in between.

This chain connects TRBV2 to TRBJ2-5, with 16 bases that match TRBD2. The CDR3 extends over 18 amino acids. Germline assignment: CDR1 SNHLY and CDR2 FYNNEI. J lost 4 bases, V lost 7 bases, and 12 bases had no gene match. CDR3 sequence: CASNIAGTSGGGAETQYF. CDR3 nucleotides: TGTGCCAGCAACATCGCCGGGACTAGCGGGGGGGGGGCAGAGACCCAGTACTTC.

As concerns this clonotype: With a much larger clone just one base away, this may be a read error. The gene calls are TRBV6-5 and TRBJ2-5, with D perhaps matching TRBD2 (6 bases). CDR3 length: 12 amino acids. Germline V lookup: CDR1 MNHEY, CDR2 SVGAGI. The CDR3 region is CVSTRDSETQYF. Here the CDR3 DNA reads TGTGTCAGCACCCGGGACTCAGAGACCCAGTACTTC.